The 14 T cell receptor beta chains below all came from one sample that was sequenced in a study of blood T cell repertoires in COVID-19 (dated by TCRdb to the early 2020s). Preparation of the library involved the immunoSEQ multiplex PCR assay. Entries here come from immuneACCESS through TCRdb and include only in-frame sequences with V and J called. Some clones fail to appear in such tables; in the studies checked, an unresolved V gene covers under half of the shortfall, and the cause of the remainder is unknown. The sample data list hundreds of thousands of clones, and about 84% of these were observed just once. Nearly 7.5% of the sample is taken by the ten largest. The sequencing sample was made of PBMCs or T cells enriched from blood (not recorded which). The origin of the receptors is a woman aged 35 to 49 with acute COVID-19.

The chain recombines TRBV5-8 with TRBJ1-1, with D perhaps TRBD1 (5 bases). Germline lookup yields CDR1 SGHTS and CDR2 YDEGEE. This CDR3 is built from 15 residues. V shed 0 bases and J shed 2 bases, with 11 bases lying between them. The CDR3 sequence is CASSLAVGANTEAFF. The CDR3 bases are TGTGCCAGCAGCTTGGCCGTAGGGGCCAACACTGAAGCTTTCTTT.

The V and J genes are TRBV7-2 and TRBJ2-7; possible D gene TRBD2, 5 bases. The CDR3 spans 13 residues. V lost 2 bases, J lost 4 bases, and 9 bases lay in between. Germline lookup yields CDR1 SGHTA and CDR2 FQGNSA. DNA for the CDR3: TGTGCCAGCAGCTTACAACGGGGTTACGAGCAGTACTTC. It specifies CASSLQRGYEQYF.

The chain is built from TRBV7-8 and TRBJ1-5; D ambiguous. CDR1 is SGHVS, CDR2 FQNEAQ, per germline. The V gene lost 0 bases and the J gene lost 0 bases, with 12 bases spanning the gap. This CDR3 has 17 residues. DNA of the CDR3: TGTGCCAGCAGCTTAGCGCAGGCCCTCTATAGCAATCAGCCCCAGCATTTT. Protein product: CASSLAQALYSNQPQHF.

The J gene is TRBJ2-3, the V gene TRBV9, with D maybe TRBD2 (6 bases). CDR3 length: 15 amino acids. Germline-derived CDR1 and CDR2 are SGDLS and YYNGEE. Between the trimmed V and J ends, which lost 6 bases and 2 bases, there was a span of 16 bases. CDR3 nucleotides: TGTGCCAGCACCAGGTCGGCGGGGTACACAGATACGCAGTATTTT. Residues: CASTRSAGYTDTQYF. The complete variable domain, with remaining parts taken from reference TRBV9 and TRBJ2-3, reads DSGVTQTPKHLITATGQRVTLRCSPRSGDLSVYWYQQSLDQGLQFLIQYYNGEERAKGNILERFSAQQFPDLHSELNLSSLELGDSALYFCASTRSAGYTDTQYFGPGTRLTVL.

The chain joins TRBV18 to TRBJ1-2, with TRBD1 matching over 10 bases. J gave up 8 bases and V 3 bases, and 6 bases lay outside the gene matches. From germline, CDR1 is KGHSH and CDR2 LQKENI. CDR3 length equals 14 residues. The CDR3 protein is CASSPAGTGVGYTF. For the CDR3, the DNA is TGTGCCAGCTCACCGGCCGGGACAGGGGTCGGCTACACCTTC.

CDR3 nucleotide sequence: TGTGCCAGCAGCGTAGATCCAGGGGGCACTGAAGCTTTCTTT. Its translation: CASSVDPGGTEAFF. This chain connects TRBV9 to TRBJ1-1; 7 nucleotides match TRBD1. This CDR3 has 14 amino acids. V lost 0 bases to trimming and J lost 4 bases; unmatched junction nucleotides: 3. The germline CDR1 and CDR2 sequences are SGDLS and YYNGEE. The entire variable domain, with the rest obtained from reference TRBV9 and TRBJ1-1, is as follows: DSGVTQTPKHLITATGQRVTLRCSPRSGDLSVYWYQQSLDQGLQFLIQYYNGEERAKGNILERFSAQQFPDLHSELNLSSLELGDSALYFCASSVDPGGTEAFFGQGTRLTVV.

This clone showed up just once. The J gene is TRBJ1-4, the V gene TRBV18, with D maybe TRBD1 (5 bases). The CDR3 totals 17 residues. In germline, CDR1 is KGHSH, CDR2 LQKENI. Trimming pared 0 bases from V and 0 bases from J, leaving 11 bases between. CDR3 amino acids: CASSPPAGFATNEKLFF. The CDR3 DNA is TGTGCCAGCTCACCACCGGCAGGGTTTGCAACTAATGAAAAACTGTTTTTT.

The chain combines TRBV27 with TRBJ2-1, with 7 bases lining up with TRBD1. Germline-derived CDR1 and CDR2 are MNHEY and SMNVEV (reference sequence). The J segment lost 6 bases and the V segment lost 1 base, leaving 0 bases of the junction unmatched. The length of the CDR3 is 13 residues. CDR3 DNA: TGTGCCAGCAGTTTATACAGGGGCAATGAGCAGTTCTTC. Amino acids: CASSLYRGNEQFF.

This clone came up once. V and J are TRBV20-1 and TRBJ1-4; D not certain. The CDR3 totals 13 residues. V was clipped by 3 bases and J by 8 bases, with 13 bases between them. Germline V CDR1 and CDR2: DFQATT, SNEGSKA (reference sequence). For the CDR3, the DNA is TGCAGTGCTAGTATTTCGAACCAGGAAAAACTGTTTTTT. This encodes CSASISNQEKLFF.

This clone was counted only a few times. The chain is built from TRBV19 and TRBJ2-1; TRBD2 aligns across 8 bases. The CDR3 runs to 16 residues. Germline assignment: CDR1 LNHDA and CDR2 SQIVND (reference sequence). J lost 8 bases, V lost 4 bases, and 13 bases had no gene match. CDR3 in DNA: TGTGCCAGTAGTACTAAATATGCGGGAGGATTGGATGAGCAGTTCTTC. It specifies CASSTKYAGGLDEQFF.

The V and J genes are TRBV3-1 (or the pseudogene TRBV3-2) and TRBJ2-1; 8 bases fit TRBD2. V lost 2 bases to trimming and J lost 1 base; unmatched junction nucleotides: 4. The germline CDR1 and CDR2 sequences are LGHDT and YNNKEL (reference sequence). This CDR3 contains 16 residues. The CDR3 is CASSQSRGGSYNEQFF. The CDR3 DNA sequence: TGTGCCAGCAGCCAAAGTCGGGGGGGGTCCTACAATGAGCAGTTCTTC.

The chain couples TRBV6-2 or TRBV6-3 to TRBJ2-1, with 14 nucleotides matching TRBD2. J lost 8 bases, V lost 5 bases, and 5 bases had no gene match. Germline V gene lookup returns CDR1 MNHEY and CDR2 SVGEGT. CDR3 length: 15 residues. CDR3 nucleotide sequence: TGTGCCAGCAGTCCGGGACTAGCGGGAGTCTATGAGCAGTTCTTC. Its protein product is CASSPGLAGVYEQFF.

V is TRBV18 and J is TRBJ1-1, with 8 bases fitting TRBD1. Germline V gene data show CDR1 as KGHSH and CDR2 as LQKENI. V lost 3 bases, J lost 0 bases, and 6 bases stayed unmatched. This CDR3 has 16 amino acids. CDR3 region: CASSPETGVMNTEAFF. The CDR3, as DNA: TGTGCCAGCTCACCCGAGACAGGGGTGATGAACACTGAAGCTTTCTTT.

This clone was seen a single time. The chain uses TRBV18 and TRBJ1-3, with D uncertain. Germline CDR1 is KGHSH and CDR2 is LQKENI. Trimming shortened V by 2 bases and J by 0 bases, and 14 bases separated the two germline ends. The CDR3 loop spans 17 amino acids. Here the CDR3 reads CASSPLPRGPSGNTIYF. The CDR3 DNA is TGTGCCAGCTCACCATTGCCCCGGGGTCCCTCTGGAAACACCATATATTTT. The complete variable domain, with remaining parts taken from reference TRBV18 and TRBJ1-3, reads NAGVMQNPRHLVRRRGQEARLRCSPMKGHSHVYWYRQLPEEGLKFMVYLQKENIIDESGMPKERFSAEFPKEGPSILRIQQVVRGDSAAYFCASSPLPRGPSGNTIYFGEGSWLTVV.